This T cell receptor beta chain is drawn from a study of PD-1 blockade in classical Hodgkin lymphoma. Turning to the study itself: A 3 mg/kg intravenous dose of nivolumab was received by patients every 2 weeks. Findings and caveats of the study: Lower baseline TCR diversity marked trial partial responders and progressors. Repertoire differences have undefined causes, possibly disease activity or prior therapy. At baseline, newly diagnosed patients reportedly showed less TCR diversity than healthy donors.

Time point described: cycle 4 day 1 (C4D1), after 5 to 7 weeks of nivolumab. Every one of the patients relapsed after autologous stem cell transplantation (brentuximab vedotin exposure was variable). Looked up from germline, CDR1 is LGHNA and CDR2 is YSLEER. The CDR3 runs to 15 residues. V was clipped by 1 base and J by 1 base, with 10 bases between them. With regard to this clone: What it binds is not known.

Sequencing used immunoSEQ multiplex PCR; TCRdb keeps in-frame clones, though not all of them. This sample carries about 33,000 clones, under 75% of them seen once, and the ten largest clones take approximately 4%. This chain connects TRBV4-3 to TRBJ2-5; a weak D match, TRBD1 (6 bases). The TCR originated in a human donor with classical Hodgkin lymphoma. Sequencing was performed on peripheral blood mononuclear cells (PBMCs), taken before the fourth cycle of nivolumab. CDR3 amino acids: CASSQVPTGQETQYF. As DNA, the CDR3 is TGCGCCAGCAGCCAAGTCCCGACAGGCCAAGAGACCCAGTACTTC.